This T cell receptor (beta chain) was observed in a study of T cells in Graves' hyperthyroidism and ophthalmopathy. About the study: Pretreatment peripheral blood was obtained at initial diagnosis.

The TCR beta CDR3 regions underwent amplification using RNA transcripts as the source. The primer set for the first-round RT-PCR of the TCR CDR3 was HTBI. In TCRdb, the multiplex PCR reads were re-called with MiXCR into one record per CDR3 protein. The sample records some 740,000 distinct CDR3 sequences, about 14% being singletons. Turning to this clonotype: Its antigen remains unidentified.

Source material for PBMCs was about 10 ml fresh peripheral blood. Regarding the study as a whole: Ophthalmopathy got predicted by the model a median about six months before its onset. Blood also showed most of the thyroid clonotypes that were expanded above 0.001.

Sequencing input: blood. This clonotype was obtained from a woman under 30 with Graves' hyperthyroidism.

CDR3 DNA: TGTGCCAGTACAAACATCGGATATGGCTACACCTTC. Translated, it gives CASTNIGYGYTF. The V and J genes are TRBV19 and TRBJ1-2, with D uncertain. The V gene lost 7 bases and the J gene lost 5 bases, with 11 bases spanning the gap. Per germline, CDR1 LNHDA and CDR2 SQIVND (reference sequence). CDR3 length: 12 residues.